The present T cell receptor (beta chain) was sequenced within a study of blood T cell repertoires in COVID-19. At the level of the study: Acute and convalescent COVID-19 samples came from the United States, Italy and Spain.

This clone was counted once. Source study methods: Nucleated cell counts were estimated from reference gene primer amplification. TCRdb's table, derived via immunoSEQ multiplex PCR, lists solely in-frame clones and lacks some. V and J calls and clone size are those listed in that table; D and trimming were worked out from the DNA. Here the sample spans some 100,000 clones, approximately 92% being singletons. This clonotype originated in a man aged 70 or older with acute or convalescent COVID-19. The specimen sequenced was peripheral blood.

The CDR3 DNA reads as TGTGCCACCAGCAGAGCGACGGGGGTTTACACTGAAGCTTTCTTT. Protein: CATSRATGVYTEAFF. The rearrangement links TRBV15 to TRBJ1-1, with D perhaps TRBD1 (5 bases). This CDR3 has 15 residues. Per the germline V gene, CDR1 is LNHNV and CDR2 is YYDKDF (reference sequence). The germline V and J ends were trimmed by 1 base and 3 bases, with 12 bases remaining between them.